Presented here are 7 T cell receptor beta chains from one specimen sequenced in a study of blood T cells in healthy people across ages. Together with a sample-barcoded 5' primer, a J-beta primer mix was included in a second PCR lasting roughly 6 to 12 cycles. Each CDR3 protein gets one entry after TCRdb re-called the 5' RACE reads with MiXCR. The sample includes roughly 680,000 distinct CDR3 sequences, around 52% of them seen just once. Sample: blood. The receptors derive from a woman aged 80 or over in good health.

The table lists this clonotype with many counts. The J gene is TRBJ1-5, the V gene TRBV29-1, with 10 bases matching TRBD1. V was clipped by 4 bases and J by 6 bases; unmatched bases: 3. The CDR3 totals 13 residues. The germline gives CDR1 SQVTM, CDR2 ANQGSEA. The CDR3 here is CSVAGTGAQPQHF. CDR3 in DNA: TGCAGCGTTGCCGGGACAGGGGCTCAGCCCCAGCATTTT.

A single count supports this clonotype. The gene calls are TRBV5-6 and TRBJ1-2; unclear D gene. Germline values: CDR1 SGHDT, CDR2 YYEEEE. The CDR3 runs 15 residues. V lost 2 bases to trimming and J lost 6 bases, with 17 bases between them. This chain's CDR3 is CASSFGFSGRNGYTF. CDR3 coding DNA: TGTGCCAGCAGCTTTGGGTTCTCCGGAAGGAATGGCTACACCTTC.

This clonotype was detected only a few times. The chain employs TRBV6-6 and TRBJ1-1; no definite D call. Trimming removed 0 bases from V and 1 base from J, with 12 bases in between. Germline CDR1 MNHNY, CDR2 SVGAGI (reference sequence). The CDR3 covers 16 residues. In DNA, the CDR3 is TGTGCCAGCAGTTACTCCGGGGTGGAATGGAACACTGAAGCTTTCTTT. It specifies CASSYSGVEWNTEAFF.

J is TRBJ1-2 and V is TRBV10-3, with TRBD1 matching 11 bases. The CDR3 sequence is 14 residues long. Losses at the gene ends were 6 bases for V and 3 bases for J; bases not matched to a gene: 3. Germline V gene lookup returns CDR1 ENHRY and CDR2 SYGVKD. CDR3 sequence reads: CAISGQGAYYGYTF. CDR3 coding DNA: TGTGCCATCAGCGGACAGGGGGCGTACTATGGCTACACCTTC.

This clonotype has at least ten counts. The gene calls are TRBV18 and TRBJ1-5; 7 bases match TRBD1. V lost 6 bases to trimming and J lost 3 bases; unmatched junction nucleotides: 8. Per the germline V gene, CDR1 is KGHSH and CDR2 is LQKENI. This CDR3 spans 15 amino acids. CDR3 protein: CASSQTGSDNQPQHF. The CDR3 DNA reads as TGTGCCAGCTCCCAGACAGGGTCCGACAATCAGCCCCAGCATTTT.

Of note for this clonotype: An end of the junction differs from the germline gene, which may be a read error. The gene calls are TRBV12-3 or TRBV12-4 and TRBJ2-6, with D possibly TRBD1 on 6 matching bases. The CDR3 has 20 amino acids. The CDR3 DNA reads TGTGCCAGCAGTTTATGGCAGGGGCGCGGAGTGAGCTCTGGGGCCGACGTCCTGACTTTC. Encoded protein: CASSLWQGRGVSSGADVLTF.

The DNA for the CDR3 is TGTGCCACCAGTGATATGACTAGCGGGGGGGCCATCACCGGGGAGCTGTTTTTT. Amino acid sequence: CATSDMTSGGAITGELFF. This chain joins TRBV24-1 and TRBJ2-2; 14 nucleotides match TRBD2. The length of the CDR3 is 18 residues. The V and J ends lost 3 bases and 4 bases, in that order; junction bases with no gene match: 6. The germline V gene encodes CDR1 KGHDR and CDR2 SFDVKD.